In this sample, the clone carrying this T cell receptor beta chain turned up once. The source of the sample is a study of monozygotic twins with cystic fibrosis. Generated by immunoSEQ multiplex PCR, the TCRdb table keeps only in-frame clones and is missing some. Of some 15,000 clones in the sample, roughly 85% were seen once. This clonotype originated in a boy aged 5 to 17 with cystic fibrosis. Sequencing input: blood.

CDR3 protein: CASSFRGTEANYGYTF. The CDR3 DNA reads as TGTGCCAGCAGTTTTCGTGGGACGGAAGCTAACTATGGCTACACCTTC. The genes are TRBV28 and TRBJ1-2, with D perhaps TRBD1 (5 bases). The V end lost 3 bases, the J end lost 0 bases, and 14 bases lay between the germline ends. The CDR3 contains 16 residues. Germline V gene lookup returns CDR1 MDHEN and CDR2 SYDVKM.